The 15 T cell receptor beta chains below all came from one sample that was sequenced in a study of a mutant IDH1 vaccine in newly diagnosed glioma. Noted time point: baseline, week 1 (first vaccination visit). Treatment indicated: pre-vaccination baseline after standard-of-care therapy. The protocol was immunoSEQ multiplex PCR, while the TCRdb copy is restricted to in-frame clones and leaves out a portion. In the table there are around 99,000 clones, just under 80% of which are singletons. The material was PBMCs, obtained from a glioma patient treated with radiotherapy, temozolomide or both. These receptors all stem from a man aged 40-55 years with glioma.

The chain has TRBV5-1 and TRBJ1-4; 8 nucleotides line up with TRBD1. V shed 4 bases, J shed 8 bases, and the junction held 7 bases outside the gene matches. This CDR3 contains 14 residues. Per the germline V gene, CDR1 is SGHRS and CDR2 is YFSETQ. The CDR3 DNA sequence: TGCGCCAGCAGCATGCAGGGGGCAGGGGAAAAACTGTTTTTT. It encodes CASSMQGAGEKLFF.

The chain is built from TRBV19 and TRBJ1-2, with TRBD1 matching 7 bases. V shed 3 bases, J shed 4 bases, and the junction held 8 bases outside the gene matches. Per germline, CDR1 LNHDA and CDR2 SQIVND (reference sequence). The CDR3 length is 15 residues. CDR3 DNA sequence: TGTGCCAGTAGTATCCGGGGACAGCAGGTCTATGGCTACACCTTC. It yields the protein CASSIRGQQVYGYTF. Filled out from reference TRBV19 and TRBJ1-2, the complete variable domain reads DGGITQSPKYLFRKEGQNVTLSCEQNLNHDAMYWYRQDPGQGLRLIYYSQIVNDFQKGDIAEGYSVSREKKESFPLTVTSAQKNPTAFYLCASSIRGQQVYGYTFGSGTRLTVV.

This clone is a singleton in its sample. The gene calls are TRBV20-1 and TRBJ2-5; tentatively, D is TRBD2 (5 bases). The CDR3 consists of 11 residues. The germline V and J ends were trimmed by 6 bases and 5 bases, with 10 bases remaining between them. Per germline, CDR1 DFQATT and CDR2 SNEGSKA (reference sequence). The CDR3 is CSAPAGETQYF. The DNA of the CDR3 is TGCAGTGCCCCTGCGGGCGAGACCCAGTACTTC.

The chain uses TRBV11-2 and TRBJ2-1; D is unresolved. CDR3 length: 14 amino acids. The germline CDR1 and CDR2 sequences are SGHAT and FQNNGV. V shed 3 bases and J shed 1 base, with 7 bases lying between them. The CDR3 loop is CASSFSKSYNEQFF. CDR3 sequence (DNA): TGTGCCAGCAGCTTTAGTAAATCCTACAATGAGCAGTTCTTC.

This sequence joins TRBV5-8 and TRBJ2-5, with TRBD1 as a possible D gene (5 bases). The V gene's germline CDR1 is SGHTS and CDR2 YDEGEE. The CDR3 covers 13 residues. V shed 2 bases and J shed 1 base, with 6 bases lying between them. The DNA of the CDR3 is TGTGCCAGCAGCTTTGACAGCCAAGAGACCCAGTACTTC. Its translation is CASSFDSQETQYF.

V gene TRBV6-5 combines with J gene TRBJ2-3; 10 nucleotides match TRBD2. CDR1 and CDR2 from the germline V gene are MNHEY and SVGAGI. Trimming at V came to 4 bases and at J to 1 base, leaving 5 bases not matched to a gene. The CDR3 has 16 residues. CDR3 loop: CASSSPTSGRTDTQYF. CDR3 bases: TGTGCCAGCAGTTCCCCGACTAGCGGGCGCACAGATACGCAGTATTTT.

The CDR3 nucleotides are TGTGCCAGCGCCAGCGGGAGGGCGGGTGAGCAGTTCTTC. Translating it yields CASASGRAGEQFF. The chain joins TRBV11-2 to TRBJ2-1; 10 bases map to TRBD2. V shed 8 bases, J shed 9 bases, and the junction held 7 bases outside the gene matches. CDR1 SGHAT and CDR2 FQNNGV come from the germline V gene. This CDR3 comprises 13 residues. Variable domain in full (rest from reference TRBV11-2 and TRBJ2-1): EAGVAQSPRYKIIEKRQSVAFWCNPISGHATLYWYQQILGQGPKLLIQFQNNGVVDDSQLPKDRFSAERLKGVDSTLKIQPAKLEDSAVYLCASASGRAGEQFFGPGTRLTVL.

The CDR3 coding sequence is TGTGCCAGCGGAAGGGCGAGTGGAAACACCATATATTTT. It is translated as CASGRASGNTIYF. The rearrangement uses TRBV9 and TRBJ1-3, with unresolved D. The germline V gene has CDR1 SGDLS and CDR2 YYNGEE. Trimming cost V 7 bases and J 3 bases, with 11 bases left between them. The CDR3 runs to 13 residues.

The CDR3: CASSFAPTGDTEAFF. The CDR3 nucleotides are TGCGCCAGCAGCTTCGCACCTACAGGGGACACTGAAGCTTTCTTT. V is TRBV5-1 and J is TRBJ1-1; 7 bases map to TRBD1. This CDR3 has 15 amino acids. The germline V gene encodes CDR1 SGHRS and CDR2 YFSETQ. V was pared by 2 bases and J by 3 bases, with 7 bases of the junction left unmatched.

The rearrangement joins TRBV9 to TRBJ2-4; D is perhaps TRBD2 (5 bases). Trimming took off 4 bases at V and 1 base at J, with 15 bases between the two ends. Germline V lookup: CDR1 SGDLS, CDR2 YYNGEE. The CDR3 has 16 residues. The CDR3 protein is CASSPSRAAAKNIQYF. For the CDR3, the DNA is TGTGCCAGCAGCCCTTCGAGGGCGGCCGCCAAAAACATTCAGTACTTC.

In its sample, this clone was seen a few times. CDR3 in amino acids: CASSLNAADQNEKLFF. The CDR3 DNA follows: TGCGCCAGCAGCTTGAATGCCGCAGATCAGAATGAAAAACTGTTTTTT. The V gene is TRBV5-1, the J gene TRBJ1-4; unclear D gene. V shed 1 base and J shed 5 bases, with 15 bases lying between them. Germline CDR1 and CDR2: SGHRS and YFSETQ. This CDR3 has 16 residues.

The gene calls are TRBV29-1 and TRBJ1-2, with D tentatively TRBD1 (5 bases). V was cut by 3 bases and J by 4 bases, with 12 bases left in between. The CDR3 consists of 13 residues. Germline CDR1 reads SQVTM; CDR2 reads ANQGSEA. As DNA, the CDR3 is TGCAGCGTTGACGCAGGGTCAAGCTATGGCTACACCTTC. Translated, it gives CSVDAGSSYGYTF. The full variable domain, completed using reference TRBV29-1 and TRBJ1-2, is SAVISQKPSRDICQRGTSLTIQCQVDSQVTMMFWYRQQPGQSLTLIATANQGSEATYESGFVIDKFPISRPNLTFSTLTVSNMSPEDSSIYLCSVDAGSSYGYTFGSGTRLTVV.

This clone was counted once. V gene TRBV7-8 combines with J gene TRBJ2-1, with TRBD2 identical over 10 bases. V was pared by 1 base and J by 8 bases, with 5 bases of the junction left unmatched. There are 15 residues in the CDR3. The V gene's germline CDR1 is SGHVS and CDR2 FQNEAQ. Here the CDR3 reads CASSLELAGLDEQFF. DNA of the CDR3: TGTGCCAGCAGCTTAGAACTAGCGGGGCTGGATGAGCAGTTCTTC.

The genes are TRBV28 and TRBJ2-2; 8 bases line up with TRBD1. Germline V lookup: CDR1 MDHEN, CDR2 SYDVKM. The V segment lost 1 base and the J segment 5 bases; nucleotides outside the gene matches: 9. The CDR3 is 17 residues long. The CDR3 DNA sequence: TGTGCCAGCAGTTTATTCGGGCAGGGGGCGGGTACCGGGGAGCTGTTTTTT. It codes for CASSLFGQGAGTGELFF.

V usage is TRBV30 and J usage is TRBJ2-7; 10 bases are a match to TRBD1. Germline V gene sequence: CDR1 GTSNPN, CDR2 SVGIG (reference sequence). The CDR3 loop spans 13 amino acids. Unmatched junction bases numbered 3, after V lost 2 bases and J lost 5 bases. This CDR3 is CAWSLGTGDEQYF. In nucleotides, the CDR3 is TGTGCCTGGAGTCTAGGGACAGGGGACGAGCAGTACTTC.